The rows below give T cell receptor beta chains drawn from one sample of a study of blood T cells in healthy people across ages. TCRdb called the 5' RACE reads again in MiXCR, with one record for every CDR3 protein. Of hundreds of thousands of distinct CDR3 sequences in the sample, 22% are singletons; the top ten hold roughly 22%. The sample was blood. Receptors were obtained from a man in his 70s in good health. Both conserved end residues are part of each CDR3. D genes are given only for firm matches. Clone size is given for some rows only: seen once, a few or many times, or a class if the clone is expanded.

v_call: TRBV5-1
d_call: .
j_call: TRBJ1-2
clone_size: many
cdr3_aa: CASSLDQSNYGYTF
cdr3_nt: TGCGCCAGCAGCTTGGATCAGTCTAACTATGGCTACACCTTC

v_call: TRBV29-1
d_call: .
j_call: TRBJ2-3
clone_size: many
cdr3_aa: CSVEESGTGGMQYF
cdr3_nt: TGCAGCGTTGAAGAATCCGGGACCGGAGGGATGCAGTATTTT

v_call: TRBV6-5
d_call: TRBD2
j_call: TRBJ2-3
clone_size: .
cdr3_aa: CASSQPTSGTDTQYF
cdr3_nt: TGTGCCAGCAGTCAACCGACTAGCGGCACAGATACGCAGTATTTT

v_call: TRBV28
d_call: .
j_call: TRBJ2-7
clone_size: few
cdr3_aa: CASSPMSSGSEQYF
cdr3_nt: TGTGCCAGCAGTCCGATGTCTTCAGGGTCCGAGCAGTACTTC

v_call: TRBV7-7
d_call: .
j_call: TRBJ2-1
clone_size: .
cdr3_aa: CASSLDPNSYNEQFF
cdr3_nt: TGTGCCAGCAGCTTAGACCCAAACTCCTACAATGAGCAGTTCTTC

v_call: TRBV7-2
d_call: .
j_call: TRBJ2-1
clone_size: .
cdr3_aa: CASTLLAYNEQFF
cdr3_nt: TGTGCCAGCACCCTCCTCGCGTACAATGAGCAGTTCTTC

v_call: TRBV28
d_call: TRBD1
j_call: TRBJ1-1
clone_size: .
cdr3_aa: CASRRDSRTEAFF
cdr3_nt: TGTGCCAGCAGGCGGGACAGCCGCACTGAAGCTTTCTTT

v_call: TRBV3-1
d_call: .
j_call: TRBJ1-2
clone_size: once
cdr3_aa: CASSQGERAYGYTF
cdr3_nt: TGTGCCAGCAGCCAAGGGGAAAGGGCCTATGGCTACACCTTC

v_call: TRBV25-1
d_call: .
j_call: TRBJ2-7
clone_size: .
cdr3_aa: CASSFPGDDYEQYF
cdr3_nt: TGTGCCAGCAGTTTCCCCGGGGACGACTACGAGCAGTACTTC

v_call: TRBV29-1
d_call: TRBD1
j_call: TRBJ1-1
clone_size: .
cdr3_aa: CSVSETGDTGAFF
cdr3_nt: TGCAGCGTTTCGGAAACAGGGGACACTGGAGCTTTCTTT

v_call: TRBV6-1
d_call: TRBD2
j_call: TRBJ2-5
clone_size: .
cdr3_aa: CASSETGTSGIKTQYF
cdr3_nt: TGTGCCAGCAGTGAAACCGGGACTAGCGGTATAAAGACCCAGTACTTC

v_call: TRBV20-1
d_call: TRBD1
j_call: TRBJ1-1
clone_size: few
cdr3_aa: CSARVTGRNTEAFF
cdr3_nt: TGCAGTGCTAGAGTGACAGGGAGGAACACTGAAGCTTTCTTT

v_call: TRBV12-3/TRBV12-4
d_call: TRBD1
j_call: TRBJ2-3
clone_size: .
cdr3_aa: CASRGIGDSGGLTDAQYF
cdr3_nt: TGTGCCAGCAGGGGTATAGGGGACAGCGGAGGTCTCACAGATGCGCAGTATTTT

v_call: TRBV20-1
d_call: TRBD1
j_call: TRBJ1-2
clone_size: .
cdr3_aa: CSASRDRPRANYGYTF
cdr3_nt: TGCAGTGCTAGCCGGGACAGACCCCGAGCTAACTATGGCTACACCTTC

v_call: TRBV5-5
d_call: .
j_call: TRBJ2-4
clone_size: many
cdr3_aa: CASSSPMEGKNIQYF
cdr3_nt: TGTGCCAGCAGCTCCCCGATGGAAGGCAAAAACATTCAGTACTTC

v_call: TRBV4-1
d_call: .
j_call: TRBJ2-3
clone_size: few
cdr3_aa: CASSQDGGVSTDTQYF
cdr3_nt: TGCGCCAGCAGCCAAGATGGTGGGGTTTCCACAGATACGCAGTATTTT

v_call: TRBV7-2
d_call: TRBD1
j_call: TRBJ1-1
clone_size: .
cdr3_aa: CASSFPGQGRAEAFF
cdr3_nt: TGTGCCAGCAGCTTTCCGGGACAGGGACGCGCTGAAGCTTTCTTT

v_call: TRBV12-5
d_call: .
j_call: TRBJ1-3
clone_size: once
cdr3_aa: CASGLGRGVGNTIYF
cdr3_nt: TGTGCTAGTGGTTTGGGGAGAGGGGTTGGAAACACCATATATTTT

v_call: TRBV7-2
d_call: TRBD2
j_call: TRBJ2-1
clone_size: many
cdr3_aa: CASSLASGVYNEQFF
cdr3_nt: TGTGCCAGCAGTTTAGCTAGCGGAGTATACAATGAGCAGTTCTTC

v_call: TRBV29-1
d_call: .
j_call: TRBJ2-4
clone_size: few
cdr3_aa: CSVELVVLAKNIQYF
cdr3_nt: TGCAGCGTTGAACTCGTGGTCCTGGCCAAAAACATTCAGTACTTC

v_call: TRBV11-2
d_call: TRBD2
j_call: TRBJ2-3
clone_size: many
cdr3_aa: CASSFLGGGATDTQYF
cdr3_nt: TGTGCCAGCAGCTTCCTTGGCGGGGGGGCCACAGATACGCAGTATTTT

v_call: TRBV7-2
d_call: .
j_call: TRBJ2-1
clone_size: few
cdr3_aa: CASSQSYRENEQFF
cdr3_nt: TGTGCCAGCAGCCAATCTTACAGGGAAAATGAGCAGTTCTTC

v_call: TRBV5-1
d_call: .
j_call: TRBJ2-3
clone_size: .
cdr3_aa: CASSLGDPITDTQYF
cdr3_nt: TGCGCCAGCAGCTTGGGGGACCCTATCACAGATACGCAGTATTTT

v_call: TRBV27
d_call: .
j_call: TRBJ1-1
clone_size: few
cdr3_aa: CASSARPEGGKAFF
cdr3_nt: TGTGCCAGCAGTGCCCGCCCTGAGGGGGGCAAAGCTTTCTTT

v_call: TRBV5-5
d_call: .
j_call: TRBJ1-2
clone_size: .
cdr3_aa: CASSSLANYGYTF
cdr3_nt: TGTGCCAGCAGTTCGTTAGCTAACTATGGCTACACCTTC

v_call: TRBV5-4
d_call: TRBD2
j_call: TRBJ2-5
clone_size: .
cdr3_aa: CASTRATSGQETQYF
cdr3_nt: TGTGCCAGCACCCGCGCGACTAGCGGCCAAGAGACCCAGTACTTC

v_call: TRBV7-2
d_call: .
j_call: TRBJ2-7
clone_size: few
cdr3_aa: CASSLRRTSTPYEQYF
cdr3_nt: TGTGCCAGCAGCCTGAGAAGGACTTCAACCCCCTACGAGCAGTACTTC

v_call: TRBV18
d_call: TRBD1
j_call: TRBJ1-6
clone_size: .
cdr3_aa: CASSRTGINSPLHF
cdr3_nt: TGTGCCAGCTCACGGACAGGGATTAATTCACCCCTCCACTTT

v_call: TRBV9
d_call: TRBD2
j_call: TRBJ2-1
clone_size: few
cdr3_aa: CASSVGAGVGYNEQFF
cdr3_nt: TGTGCCAGCAGCGTAGGAGCGGGAGTGGGTTACAATGAGCAGTTCTTC

v_call: TRBV12-3/TRBV12-4
d_call: .
j_call: TRBJ1-3
clone_size: few
cdr3_aa: CAGSFQGQGGNTIYF
cdr3_nt: TGTGCCGGCAGTTTCCAGGGGCAAGGTGGAAACACCATATATTTT

v_call: TRBV5-1
d_call: TRBD1
j_call: TRBJ1-2
clone_size: .
cdr3_aa: CASNYGDRRGYTF
cdr3_nt: TGCGCCAGCAATTACGGGGACAGGCGCGGCTACACCTTC

v_call: TRBV5-1
d_call: .
j_call: TRBJ1-1
clone_size: .
cdr3_aa: CASRSQGTPFGEAFF
cdr3_nt: TGCGCCAGCAGGTCACAGGGAACCCCGTTCGGTGAAGCTTTCTTT

v_call: TRBV30
d_call: TRBD2
j_call: TRBJ2-5
clone_size: few
cdr3_aa: CAWSVRLATYQETQYF
cdr3_nt: TGTGCCTGGAGTGTAAGACTAGCGACGTACCAAGAGACCCAGTACTTC

v_call: TRBV5-1
d_call: TRBD2
j_call: TRBJ2-3
clone_size: .
cdr3_aa: CASSLVGGGGTDTQYF
cdr3_nt: TGCGCCAGCAGCTTGGTCGGCGGGGGAGGCACAGATACGCAGTATTTT

v_call: TRBV20-1
d_call: TRBD1
j_call: TRBJ1-2
clone_size: .
cdr3_aa: CSARDRSYGYTF
cdr3_nt: TGCAGTGCTAGGGACAGGAGCTATGGCTACACCTTC

v_call: TRBV6-6
d_call: TRBD2
j_call: TRBJ2-3
clone_size: few
cdr3_aa: CASTQTTSDSTDTQYF
cdr3_nt: TGTGCCAGCACCCAAACCACTAGCGACAGCACAGATACGCAGTATTTT

v_call: TRBV7-9
d_call: .
j_call: TRBJ2-5
clone_size: few
cdr3_aa: CASSRPDETQYF
cdr3_nt: TGTGCCAGCAGCCGCCCCGATGAGACCCAGTACTTC